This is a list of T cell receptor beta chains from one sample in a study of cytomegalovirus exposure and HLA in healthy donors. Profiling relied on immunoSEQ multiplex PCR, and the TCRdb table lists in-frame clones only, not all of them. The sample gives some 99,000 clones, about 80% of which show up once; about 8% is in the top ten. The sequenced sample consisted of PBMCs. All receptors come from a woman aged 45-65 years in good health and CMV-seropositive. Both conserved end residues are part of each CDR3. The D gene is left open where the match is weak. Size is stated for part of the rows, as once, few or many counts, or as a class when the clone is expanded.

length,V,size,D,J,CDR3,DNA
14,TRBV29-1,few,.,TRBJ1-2,CSVDRSGSGYGYTF,TGCAGCGTTGATCGGTCCGGTTCTGGCTATGGCTACACCTTC
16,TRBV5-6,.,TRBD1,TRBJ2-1,CASSPPGQGTYNEQFF,TGTGCCAGCAGCCCCCCGGGACAGGGGACATACAATGAGCAGTTCTTC
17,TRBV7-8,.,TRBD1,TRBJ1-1,CASSILGQGGFDTEAFF,TGTGCCAGCAGCATCCTCGGACAGGGTGGTTTCGACACTGAAGCTTTCTTT
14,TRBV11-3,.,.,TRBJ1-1,CASSPQGRDTEAFF,TGTGCCAGCAGCCCCCAGGGGAGGGACACTGAAGCTTTCTTT
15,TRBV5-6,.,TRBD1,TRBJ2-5,CASTSGGVPKETQYF,TGTGCCAGCACCTCAGGGGGAGTCCCCAAAGAGACCCAGTACTTC
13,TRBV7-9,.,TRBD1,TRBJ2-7,CASSAWDRQEQYF,TGTGCCAGCAGCGCGTGGGACAGACAGGAGCAGTACTTC
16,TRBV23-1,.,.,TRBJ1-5,CASSQSPKKPHQPQHF,TGCGCCAGCAGTCAATCTCCTAAGAAGCCCCATCAGCCCCAGCATTTT
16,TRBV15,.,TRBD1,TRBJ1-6,CATSRDMTGVNSPLHF,TGTGCCACCAGCAGAGATATGACAGGGGTTAATTCACCCCTCCACTTT
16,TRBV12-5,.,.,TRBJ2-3,CASGFGTSRGTDTQYF,TGTGCTAGTGGTTTTGGAACTAGCCGGGGCACAGATACGCAGTATTTT
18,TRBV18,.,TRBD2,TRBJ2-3,CASSHGLGLAGGQDTQYF,TGTGCCAGCTCACACGGACTCGGACTAGCGGGGGGGCAAGATACGCAGTATTTT
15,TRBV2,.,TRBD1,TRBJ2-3,CASSRQGSYTDTQYF,TGTGCCAGCTCTAGACAGGGGTCTTACACAGATACGCAGTATTTT
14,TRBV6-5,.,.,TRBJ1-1,CASSTGSSLAEAFF,TGTGCCAGCAGTACAGGCTCCTCCCTGGCTGAAGCTTTCTTT
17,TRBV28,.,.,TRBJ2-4,CASSLSAPGGTEGIQYF,TGTGCCAGCAGTTTATCAGCCCCAGGGGGGACAGAAGGCATTCAGTACTTC
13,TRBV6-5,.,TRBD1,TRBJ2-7,CASSRTGGLEQYF,TGTGCCAGCAGTAGGACAGGGGGGTTAGAGCAGTACTTC
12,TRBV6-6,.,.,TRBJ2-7,CASSSWTAEQYF,TGTGCCAGCAGTTCCTGGACAGCCGAGCAGTACTTC
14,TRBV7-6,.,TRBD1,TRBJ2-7,CASSSGTGAYEQYF,TGTGCCAGCAGCTCCGGGACAGGGGCCTACGAGCAGTACTTC
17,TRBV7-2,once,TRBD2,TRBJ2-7,CASSSRGGAGSSYEQYF,TGTGCCAGCAGCTCGAGGGGAGGAGCGGGGAGCTCCTACGAGCAGTACTTC
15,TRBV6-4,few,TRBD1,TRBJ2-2,CASSLRTGNTGELFF,TGTGCCAGCAGTCTCCGGACAGGGAACACCGGGGAGCTGTTTTTT
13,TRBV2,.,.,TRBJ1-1,CASSEGGPGHAFF,TGTGCCAGCAGTGAAGGGGGGCCGGGGCACGCTTTCTTT